This TCR beta chain was sequenced during a study of T cell repertoires and HLA-DP antigens. About the study: DNA input averaged roughly 230 ng in sorted CD137+CD4+ and about 1,200 ng in pre-culture CD4+.

Germline V CDR1 and CDR2: SGDLS, YYNGEE. CDR3 length: 15 residues. V gave up 3 bases and J gave up 2 bases; unmatched junction bases: 8. The protocol was immunoSEQ multiplex PCR, while the TCRdb copy is restricted to in-frame clones and leaves out a portion. The table includes about 73,000 clones, roughly 77% detected once. Details on this clone: Antigen unknown.

Material: CD4+ T cells from PBMCs. The rearrangement joins TRBV9 to TRBJ2-7, with 7 bases aligning to TRBD1. The source of this sequence is a man in his sixties in good health and CMV-seronegative. In nucleotides, the CDR3 is TGTGCCAGCAGCGAGGGACCTCAGGGGGCCTACGAGCAGTACTTC. This sequence encodes CASSEGPQGAYEQYF. The full variable domain, rest sourced from reference TRBV9 and TRBJ2-7, is DSGVTQTPKHLITATGQRVTLRCSPRSGDLSVYWYQQSLDQGLQFLIQYYNGEERAKGNILERFSAQQFPDLHSELNLSSLELGDSALYFCASSEGPQGAYEQYFGPGTRLTVT.